This T cell receptor beta chain was sequenced in a study of shared clonotypes between healthy human individuals. Study-wide background: The study drew on a couple of women and three men aged 18 to 49 as donors.

Method: immunoSEQ multiplex PCR; TCRdb's copy keeps in-frame clones and lacks some. Of 2 million to 3 million clones listed, 93% are singletons. This clone has only one observation. This CDR3 region has 15 residues. V lost 5 bases to trimming and J lost 3 bases; unmatched junction nucleotides: 6. Germline V CDR1 and CDR2: MDHEN, SYDVKM. V is TRBV28 and J is TRBJ2-5; 10 bases match TRBD2. The specimen was naive CD4+ T cells from PBMCs. Subset in this sample: CD45RA+ positively selected. The receptor comes from a man younger than 30 in good health. Some clones in this sample may be carry-over from other donors' samples. The CDR3 reads CASSPAGGSKETQYF. CDR3 in DNA: TGTGCCAGCAGTCCAGCGGGAGGGTCTAAAGAGACCCAGTACTTC.